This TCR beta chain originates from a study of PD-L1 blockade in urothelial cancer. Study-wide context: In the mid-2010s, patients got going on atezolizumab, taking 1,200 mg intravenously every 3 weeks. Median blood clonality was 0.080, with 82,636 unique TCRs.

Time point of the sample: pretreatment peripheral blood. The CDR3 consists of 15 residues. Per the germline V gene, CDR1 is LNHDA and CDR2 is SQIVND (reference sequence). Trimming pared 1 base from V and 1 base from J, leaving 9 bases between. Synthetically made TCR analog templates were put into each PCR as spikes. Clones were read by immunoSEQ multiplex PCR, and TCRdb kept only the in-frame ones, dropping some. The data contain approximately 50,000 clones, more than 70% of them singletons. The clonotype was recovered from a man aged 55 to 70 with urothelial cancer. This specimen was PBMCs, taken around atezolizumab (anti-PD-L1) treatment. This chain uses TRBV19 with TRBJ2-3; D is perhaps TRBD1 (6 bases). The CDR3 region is CASSIGGLGTDTQYF. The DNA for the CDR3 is TGTGCCAGTAGTATAGGGGGGCTTGGCACAGATACGCAGTATTTT.